These 21 T cell receptor beta chains share one sample of origin, sequenced in a study of blood T cell repertoires in COVID-19. The data were produced by immunoSEQ multiplex PCR, yet TCRdb's version contains in-frame clones alone and is incomplete. The sample records 40,000 to 45,000 clones, 75% to 90% being singletons. Sequences were obtained from peripheral blood. Receptors were obtained from a man aged 60 to 75 with active COVID-19.

V is TRBV15 and J is TRBJ2-7; 11 bases line up with TRBD2. V was pared by 0 bases and J by 7 bases, with 5 bases of the junction left unmatched. The germline V gene encodes CDR1 LNHNV and CDR2 YYDKDF (reference sequence). The CDR3 has 15 amino acids. CDR3 sequence reads: CATSRDLLAGVEQYF. CDR3 DNA: TGTGCCACCAGCAGAGATTTACTAGCGGGAGTTGAGCAGTACTTC.

This chain uses TRBV2 with TRBJ1-1; possible D gene TRBD1, 6 bases. Trimming removed 5 bases at V and 8 bases at J, with 15 bases between. This CDR3 has 13 residues. The germline CDR1 and CDR2 sequences are SNHLY and FYNNEI. CDR3 coding DNA: TGTGCCAGCAGTTTACAGGGCCGATTAGAAGCTTTCTTT. Its protein is CASSLQGRLEAFF.

This chain uses TRBV2 with TRBJ2-7; D is unclear. The CDR3 runs to 14 residues. Trimming stripped 3 bases from V and 4 bases from J, with 13 bases between. CDR1 is SNHLY and CDR2 is FYNNEI in the germline V gene. The CDR3 region is CASSEDRWAYEQYF. CDR3 bases: TGTGCCAGCAGTGAGGATAGGTGGGCGTACGAGCAGTACTTC. The variable domain in full, completed from reference TRBV2 and TRBJ2-7, reads EPEVTQTPSHQVTQMGQEVILRCVPISNHLYFYWYRQILGQKVEFLVSFYNNEISEKSEIFDDQFSVERPDGSNFTLKIRSTKLEDSAMYFCASSEDRWAYEQYFGPGTRLTVT.

The J gene is TRBJ1-5, the V gene TRBV23-1, with D tentatively TRBD1 (6 bases). TRBV23-1 is noted as an ORF with a role that remains uncertain. Trimming took off 2 bases at V and 6 bases at J, with 17 bases between the two ends. The CDR3 has 16 residues. CDR3 DNA sequence: TGCGCCAGCAGTCAAAGGTCGCAGGGGATAATTCAGCCCCAGCATTTT. It encodes CASSQRSQGIIQPQHF.

The rearrangement links TRBV14 to TRBJ1-1, with a tentative D call TRBD1 (5 bases). The CDR3 is made up of 14 amino acids. From germline, CDR1 is SGHDN and CDR2 FVKESK. The germline V and J ends were trimmed by 0 bases and 6 bases, with 11 bases remaining between them. DNA for the CDR3: TGTGCCAGCAGCCAAGAAATAAGGGGCTCTGAAGCTTTCTTT. It encodes CASSQEIRGSEAFF.

In this sample, this clone turned up once. The chain has TRBV19 and TRBJ1-2; D gene uncertain. The V end was cut by 3 bases, the J end by 8 bases, with 7 bases between. This CDR3 is built from 11 residues. Per the germline V gene, CDR1 is LNHDA and CDR2 is SQIVND (reference sequence). Here the CDR3 DNA reads TGTGCCAGTAGTATTGGGAGGGGCTACACCTTC. Its protein is CASSIGRGYTF.

This clone has just one count. The genes are TRBV5-1 and TRBJ2-2, with D tentatively TRBD2 (7 bases). Trimming removed 4 bases at V and 5 bases at J, with 12 bases between. Germline lookup yields CDR1 SGHRS and CDR2 YFSETQ. This CDR3 region has 14 residues. The CDR3 spells CASSRGAETGELFF. The CDR3 DNA reads as TGCGCCAGCAGCCGGGGGGCGGAAACCGGGGAGCTGTTTTTT. The whole variable domain, remainder taken from reference TRBV5-1 and TRBJ2-2, is KAGVTQTPRYLIKTRGQQVTLSCSPISGHRSVSWYQQTPGQGLQFLFEYFSETQRNKGNFPGRFSGRQFSNSRSEMNVSTLELGDSALYLCASSRGAETGELFFGEGSRLTVL.

This sequence joins TRBV18 and TRBJ2-7; TRBD2 agrees at 7 bases. The ends lost 6 bases at V and 4 bases at J; junction bases unmatched: 15. CDR3 size: 16 residues. CDR1 KGHSH and CDR2 LQKENI come from the germline V gene. In DNA form, the CDR3 reads TGTGCCAGCTCGCCAGGACTAGGCGCCCTTCAGTACGAGCAGTACTTC. Amino acid sequence: CASSPGLGALQYEQYF.

The rearrangement joins TRBV11-3 to TRBJ2-5; 9 bases map to TRBD1. V was pared by 1 base and J by 4 bases, with 4 bases of the junction left unmatched. The CDR3 covers 15 residues. Germline V gives CDR1 SGHNT, CDR2 YENEEA. DNA for the CDR3: TGTGCCAGCAGCTTAGCACAGGGGGCAGGAGAGACCCAGTACTTC. Protein: CASSLAQGAGETQYF.

This chain joins TRBV5-1 and TRBJ2-4, with 8 bases fitting TRBD2. In germline, CDR1 is SGHRS, CDR2 YFSETQ. The CDR3 has 15 residues. Trimming took 5 bases from V and 6 from J; bases not matched to a gene: 10. The CDR3 DNA reads as TGCGCCAGCAGGAGGAGCGGGAGTGGAGGAAACATTCAGTACTTC. Translation: CASRRSGSGGNIQYF.

V usage is TRBV7-3 and J usage is TRBJ2-2, with D perhaps matching TRBD1 (5 bases). Per the germline V gene, CDR1 is SGHTA and CDR2 is FQGTGA. The V gene lost 1 base and the J gene lost 7 bases, with 13 bases spanning the gap. The CDR3 spans 15 residues. CDR3 in DNA: TGTGCCAGCAGCTTAAATCAGGGAATAGGCGGGGAGCTGTTTTTT. This codes for CASSLNQGIGGELFF.

This chain links TRBV19 with TRBJ2-1; the match to TRBD2 covers 7 bases. Germline CDR1 is LNHDA and CDR2 is SQIVND (reference sequence). Trimming removed 1 base from V and 10 bases from J; junction bases left unmatched: 4. The CDR3 is made up of 13 amino acids. CDR3 coding DNA: TGTGCCAGTAGTATAGCGGGAGGTGGGGAGCAGTTCTTC. As protein: CASSIAGGGEQFF.

This chain links TRBV29-1 with TRBJ1-1; no clear D gene. V was trimmed by 2 bases and J by 7 bases, leaving 11 bases between them. Germline CDR1 SQVTM, CDR2 ANQGSEA. CDR3 length: 12 amino acids. The DNA of the CDR3 is TGCAGCGTTGAAATCGGCGGCATTGAAGCTTTCTTT. It translates to CSVEIGGIEAFF.

This chain uses TRBV7-9 with TRBJ2-1, with 12 bases lining up with TRBD2. V shed 7 bases and J 7 bases; nucleotides not matched to a gene: 8. CDR1 is SEHNR and CDR2 is FQNEAQ in the germline V gene (reference sequence). The CDR3 loop spans 15 amino acids. CDR3 sequence: CASKLLAGGGNEQFF. The CDR3 DNA sequence: TGTGCCAGCAAGCTACTAGCGGGAGGAGGAAATGAGCAGTTCTTC.

The rearrangement uses TRBV4-1 and TRBJ2-2, with 7 bases that match TRBD2. The length of the CDR3 is 17 residues. Unmatched junction bases numbered 11, after V lost 4 bases and J lost 3 bases. In germline, CDR1 is MGHRA, CDR2 YSYEKL. CDR3 DNA: TGCGCCAGCAGCCGCCTCAGGGCAGGGAGGGACACCGGGGAGCTGTTTTTT. It encodes CASSRLRAGRDTGELFF.

The chain links TRBV6-5 to TRBJ2-2, with D perhaps TRBD2 (5 bases). The V end lost 2 bases, the J end lost 5 bases, and 6 bases lay between the germline ends. The CDR3 runs to 13 residues. Per the germline V gene, CDR1 is MNHEY and CDR2 is SVGAGI. The CDR3 loop is CASSYPGTGELFF. The DNA for the CDR3 is TGTGCCAGCAGTTACCCGGGGACCGGGGAGCTGTTTTTT.

This chain joins TRBV5-4 and TRBJ1-3, with D perhaps TRBD1 (5 bases). Trimming took off 2 bases at V and 3 bases at J, with 12 bases between the two ends. CDR3 length: 15 residues. Germline V CDR1 and CDR2: SGHNT, YYREEE (reference sequence). CDR3: CASSFRGAGGNTIYF. CDR3 coding DNA: TGTGCCAGCAGCTTTCGTGGGGCAGGTGGAAACACCATATATTTT.

V is TRBV2 and J is TRBJ1-1; 8 nucleotides line up with TRBD1. From germline, CDR1 is SNHLY and CDR2 FYNNEI. The ends lost 6 bases at V and 10 bases at J; junction bases unmatched: 7. This CDR3 has 12 amino acids. The CDR3: CASSPDRVSAFF. In DNA, the CDR3 is TGTGCCAGCAGCCCGGACAGGGTTTCAGCTTTCTTT.

This clone was seen once. The chain employs TRBV29-1 and TRBJ2-1; TRBD2 is a possible D gene (6 bases). V lost 2 bases and J lost 3, with 14 bases in between. The CDR3 has 15 amino acids. Germline V CDR1 and CDR2: SQVTM, ANQGSEA. The CDR3 sequence is CSVERGASDYNEQFF. CDR3 DNA sequence: TGCAGCGTTGAACGAGGGGCTAGCGACTACAATGAGCAGTTCTTC.

J is TRBJ2-7 and V is TRBV11-2; possibly TRBD2 for D (5 bases). Germline values: CDR1 SGHAT, CDR2 FQNNGV. V lost 0 bases to trimming and J lost 0 bases, with 12 bases between them. The CDR3 consists of 16 residues. CDR3: CASSLEGTGSSYEQYF. For the CDR3, the DNA is TGTGCCAGCAGCTTAGAAGGAACGGGGAGCTCCTACGAGCAGTACTTC.

This chain joins TRBV5-6 and TRBJ2-3, with TRBD1 as a possible D gene (5 bases). Germline lookup yields CDR1 SGHDT and CDR2 YYEEEE. CDR3 length: 17 residues. V lost 4 bases to trimming and J lost 0 bases, with 18 bases between them. CDR3 sequence (DNA): TGTGCCAGCAGCCCTGCAGGGTTACCGACTAGCACAGATACGCAGTATTTT. Its protein product is CASSPAGLPTSTDTQYF.